The 5 T cell receptor beta chains listed next were all sequenced from one sample in a study of CD8+CD57+ T cells in acquired aplastic anemia. Genomic DNA, the template, was used for profiling of the TCR beta VDJ and CDR3. TCRdb used MiXCR to reprocess the reads, holding one entry per CDR3 protein. The table includes around 33,000 distinct CDR3 sequences, more than 75% detected once. The specimen was sorted CD4+, CD8+, or CD8+CD57+ T cells (not recorded which) from PBMCs. The origin of the receptors is a human donor in good health, serving as a control.

The chain couples TRBV29-1 to TRBJ1-1, with TRBD1 as a possible D gene (5 bases). Germline V CDR1 and CDR2: SQVTM, ANQGSEA. The CDR3 runs 15 residues. The ends were cut back, 5 bases at V and 0 bases at J, with 16 bases in the middle. DNA of the CDR3: TGCAGCGTTTTGAGGTCGGGACTCATGAACACTGAAGCTTTCTTT. Protein sequence: CSVLRSGLMNTEAFF.

This clonotype was detected only once. The V call is TRBV9, the J call TRBJ2-7; D gene ambiguous. Germline values: CDR1 SGDLS, CDR2 YYNGEE. V lost 0 bases and J 3 bases, leaving 10 bases between the germline ends. This CDR3 has 14 amino acids. The chain's CDR3 is CASSVGPQYYEQYF. The DNA for the CDR3 is TGTGCCAGCAGCGTAGGCCCACAATACTACGAGCAGTACTTC.

This clonotype was observed many times. This chain joins TRBV30 and TRBJ2-2; 12 bases are shared with TRBD1. The trim removed 5 bases at V and 6 bases at J, leaving 4 bases unmatched. This CDR3 is 14 amino acids long. Germline CDR1 is GTSNPN and CDR2 is SVGIG (reference sequence). The CDR3 protein is CAWGTGGWSGELFF. CDR3 in DNA: TGTGCCTGGGGGACAGGGGGCTGGTCCGGGGAGCTGTTTTTT. Full variable domain (rest looked up from reference TRBV30 and TRBJ2-2): SQTIHQWPATLVQPVGSPLSLECTVEGTSNPNLYWYRQAAGRGLQLLFYSVGIGQISSEVPQNLSASRPQDRQFILSSKKLLLSDSGFYLCAWGTGGWSGELFFGEGSRLTVL.

This clonotype appeared once. The chain employs TRBV15 and TRBJ2-3, with 11 positions matching TRBD2. CDR3 length: 14 residues. The germline V gene has CDR1 LNHNV and CDR2 YYDKDF (reference sequence). V trimming: 5 bases; J trimming: 8 bases; junction bases outside the gene matches: 6. DNA for the CDR3: TGTGCCACCAGCGATAGCGGGGGGGCAGGTACGCAGTATTTT. Amino acids: CATSDSGGAGTQYF.

This clonotype was counted only a few times. The V and J genes are TRBV11-2 and TRBJ2-7; D remains unclear. V lost 0 bases to trimming and J lost 3 bases, with 9 bases between them. The CDR3 spans 14 residues. Germline CDR1 reads SGHAT; CDR2 reads FQNNGV. CDR3 sequence reads: CASSLDDLIYEQYV. The CDR3 DNA sequence: TGTGCCAGCAGCTTAGATGACTTGATCTACGAGCAGTACGTC.